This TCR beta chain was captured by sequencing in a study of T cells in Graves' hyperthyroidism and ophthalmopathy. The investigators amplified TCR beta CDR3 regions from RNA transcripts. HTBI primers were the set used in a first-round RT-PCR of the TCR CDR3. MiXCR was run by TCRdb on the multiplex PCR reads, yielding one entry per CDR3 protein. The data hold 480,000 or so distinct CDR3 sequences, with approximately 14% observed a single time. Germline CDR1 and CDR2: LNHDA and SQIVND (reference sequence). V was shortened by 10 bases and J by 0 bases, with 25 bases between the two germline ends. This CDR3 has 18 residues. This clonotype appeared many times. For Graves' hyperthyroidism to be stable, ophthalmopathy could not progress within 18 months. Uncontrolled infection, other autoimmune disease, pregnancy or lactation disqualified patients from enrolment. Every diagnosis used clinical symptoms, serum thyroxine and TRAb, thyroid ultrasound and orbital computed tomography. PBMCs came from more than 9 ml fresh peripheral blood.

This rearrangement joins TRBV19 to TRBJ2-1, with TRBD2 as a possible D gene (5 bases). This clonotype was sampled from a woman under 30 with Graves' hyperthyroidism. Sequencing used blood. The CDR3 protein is CATRRLSTPVRSYNEQFF. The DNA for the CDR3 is TGTGCCACCCGGAGGCTATCTACCCCTGTACGCTCCTACAATGAGCAGTTCTTC. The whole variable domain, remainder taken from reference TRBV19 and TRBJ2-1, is DGGITQSPKYLFRKEGQNVTLSCEQNLNHDAMYWYRQDPGQGLRLIYYSQIVNDFQKGDIAEGYSVSREKKESFPLTVTSAQKNPTAFYLCATRRLSTPVRSYNEQFFGPGTRLTVL.